The TCR beta chain described here comes from a study of T cell repertoires in cytomegalovirus infection. Study at large: Indicated by public TCR beta signatures were CMV infection and matching HLA type.

TCRdb redid the calling of the reads with MiXCR, one entry per CDR3 protein. The sample has hundreds of thousands of distinct CDR3 sequences; roughly 20% are singletons. General study findings and limits: CMV carriers with the relevant HLA were identified by cumulative public TCR beta family frequency. The ex vivo response showed dominance by HLA-C-restricted CMV-specific TCR beta clonotypes.

A word on this clonotype: The antigen is not known.

Trimming cost V 5 bases and J 5 bases, with 16 bases left between them. In germline, CDR1 is SQVTM, CDR2 ANQGSEA. The CDR3 has 13 residues. The source is a human donor in good health (CMV status not recorded). Some clones in this sample may be carry-over from other donors' samples. This chain joins TRBV29-1 and TRBJ2-7; D is possibly TRBD1 (5 bases). Sequenced sample: CD8+ T cells from PBMCs. The CDR3 reads CSVPQGPSDEQYF. As DNA, the CDR3 is TGCAGCGTTCCCCAGGGCCCGTCGGACGAGCAGTACTTC.